This T cell receptor beta chain stems from a study of blood T cell repertoires in COVID-19. Study members were between 18 and 89 years old and lived in over 20 US regions. Participants had their cohort set by participant-reported clinical history. Assay: immunoSEQ multiplex PCR; the TCRdb copy retains only in-frame clones and omits some. The sample contains 200,000 to 250,000 clones, roughly 79% of which appear only once. CDR1 and CDR2 from the germline V gene are SGHDT and YYEEEE. V shed 4 bases and J shed 9 bases, with 13 bases lying between them. The CDR3 has 12 amino acids. The chain carries TRBV5-6 and TRBJ1-1; D is possibly TRBD1 (6 bases). The sequenced sample was PBMCs or T cells enriched from blood (not recorded which). The sequence was collected from a woman aged 50 to 65 with acute COVID-19. CDR3 amino acids: CASSPWGQQAFF. The CDR3 DNA reads as TGTGCCAGCAGCCCGTGGGGGCAGCAAGCTTTCTTT.